Shown below are 14 T cell receptor beta chains from a single sample sequenced in a study of blood T cell repertoires in COVID-19. Produced via immunoSEQ multiplex PCR; TCRdb's table is partial and in-frame only. The data show approximately 55,000 clones, around 83% seen once. The sequenced material came from peripheral blood. These receptors were obtained from a man younger than 45 with COVID-19, enrolled during active disease.

The rearrangement links TRBV25-1 to TRBJ2-7; a weak D match, TRBD1 (5 bases). Germline CDR1 MGHDK, CDR2 SYGVNS. The CDR3 totals 13 residues. The germline V and J ends were trimmed by 9 bases and 0 bases, with 12 bases remaining between them. For the CDR3, the DNA is TGTGCCAGTACCAGACAGAGCTCCTACGAGCAGTACTTC. Its protein product is CASTRQSSYEQYF.

The chain recombines TRBV6-2 or TRBV6-3 with TRBJ2-3; 7 positions agree with TRBD1. CDR3 length equals 15 residues. Looked up from germline, CDR1 is MNHEY and CDR2 is SVGEGT. V trimming: 6 bases; J trimming: 0 bases; junction bases outside the gene matches: 6. DNA of the CDR3: TGTGCCAGCAGCGCAACAGGGGTTAGCACAGATACGCAGTATTTT. As protein: CASSATGVSTDTQYF.

V gene TRBV13 combines with J gene TRBJ2-3; 8 bases align to TRBD2. V trimming: 5 bases; J trimming: 4 bases; junction bases outside the gene matches: 17. This CDR3 has 18 amino acids. Per germline, CDR1 PRHDT and CDR2 FYEKMQ (reference sequence). The CDR3 region is CASSPPRLGGASADTQYF. Written as DNA, the CDR3 is TGTGCCAGCAGCCCGCCAAGGCTCGGGGGGGCATCGGCAGATACGCAGTATTTT.

This chain uses TRBV9 with TRBJ2-2; D is possibly TRBD2 (6 bases). From germline, CDR1 is SGDLS and CDR2 YYNGEE. V lost 4 bases, J lost 7 bases, and 8 bases lay in between. The CDR3 consists of 12 residues. CDR3 protein: CASSLGGGELFF. CDR3 in DNA: TGTGCCAGCAGCCTCGGGGGCGGGGAGCTGTTTTTT.

This clone is a singleton in its sample. The rearrangement joins TRBV9 to TRBJ2-6, with a tentative D call TRBD2 (5 bases). The germline V and J ends were trimmed by 3 bases and 2 bases, with 12 bases remaining between them. The germline V gene encodes CDR1 SGDLS and CDR2 YYNGEE. The CDR3 is made up of 16 amino acids. The CDR3 region is CASSGVSGTGANVLTF. The DNA of the CDR3 is TGTGCCAGCAGCGGTGTCTCGGGGACTGGGGCCAACGTCCTGACTTTC.

J is TRBJ2-6 and V is TRBV7-3; 10 bases fit TRBD2. The CDR3 has 17 residues. V was clipped by 2 bases and J by 3 bases; unmatched bases: 4. Germline loops: CDR1 SGHTA, CDR2 FQGTGA. This CDR3 is CASSLASGRGGANVLTF. DNA of the CDR3: TGTGCCAGCAGCTTAGCTAGCGGGAGAGGTGGGGCCAACGTCCTGACTTTC. The variable domain in full, with the rest retrieved from reference TRBV7-3 and TRBJ2-6, is GAGVSQTPSNKVTEKGKYVELRCDPISGHTALYWYRQSLGQGPEFLIYFQGTGAADDSGLPNDRFFAVRPEGSVSTLKIQRTERGDSAVYLCASSLASGRGGANVLTFGAGSRLTVL.

The chain is built from TRBV9 and TRBJ2-2, with TRBD2 as a possible D gene (6 bases). Germline loops: CDR1 SGDLS, CDR2 YYNGEE. This CDR3 is 12 amino acids long. V gave up 4 bases and J gave up 5 bases, with 6 bases separating them. CDR3 amino acids: CASSRGTGELFF. DNA for the CDR3: TGTGCCAGCAGCCGGGGGACCGGGGAGCTGTTTTTT.

The J gene is TRBJ1-2, the V gene TRBV5-8; 10 positions agree with TRBD1. Trimming at V came to 0 bases and at J to 9 bases, leaving 2 bases not matched to a gene. This CDR3 contains 13 residues. Germline CDR1 SGHTS, CDR2 YDEGEE. CDR3 residues: CASSLAGQGSYTF. CDR3 DNA: TGTGCCAGCAGCTTGGCGGGACAGGGGAGCTACACCTTC.

This clone was counted only a few times. This rearrangement joins TRBV5-6 to TRBJ2-5, with 10 bases aligning to TRBD2. The ends lost 0 bases at V and 2 bases at J; junction bases unmatched: 4. From germline, CDR1 is SGHDT and CDR2 YYEEEE. CDR3 length: 16 residues. The CDR3 loop is CASSLVASGGQETQYF. CDR3 coding DNA: TGTGCCAGCAGCTTGGTAGCTAGCGGGGGTCAAGAGACCCAGTACTTC.

The V call is TRBV27, the J call TRBJ1-2, with 8 bases identical to TRBD1. The CDR3 runs 16 residues. Germline CDR1 MNHEY, CDR2 SMNVEV (reference sequence). V lost 6 bases and J lost 4; bases outside the gene matches: 13. The CDR3 DNA is TGTGCCAGCAGCTCCTCTTTCGACAGGGGAAGCTATGGCTACACCTTC. Its translation is CASSSSFDRGSYGYTF.

The gene calls are TRBV6-1 and TRBJ2-1; D is perhaps TRBD1 (8 bases). This CDR3 spans 17 amino acids. The V end lost 2 bases, the J end lost 0 bases, and 14 bases lay between the germline ends. Germline loops: CDR1 MNHNS, CDR2 SASEGT. The DNA of the CDR3 is TGTGCCAGCAGTGAAAACAGGGGGGGAGGCTCCTACAATGAGCAGTTCTTC. Translating gives CASSENRGGGSYNEQFF.

The V and J genes are TRBV19 and TRBJ1-1; 7 nucleotides match TRBD1. J gave up 0 bases and V 5 bases, and 3 bases lay outside the gene matches. The CDR3 is made up of 14 amino acids. The germline V gene has CDR1 LNHDA and CDR2 SQIVND (reference sequence). CDR3 sequence reads: CASSLTGMNTEAFF. In DNA, the CDR3 is TGTGCCAGTAGTTTGACAGGGATGAACACTGAAGCTTTCTTT.

This chain connects TRBV12-5 to TRBJ2-5; 8 bases match TRBD2. This CDR3 is 15 amino acids long. Trimming cost V 5 bases and J 5 bases; bases outside gene matches: 10. Per germline, CDR1 LGHNT and CDR2 FRNRAP. The CDR3 sequence is CASGQGAGVGETQYF. The CDR3 DNA reads as TGTGCTAGTGGTCAGGGAGCGGGAGTGGGCGAGACCCAGTACTTC. The full variable domain, rest sourced from reference TRBV12-5 and TRBJ2-5, is DARVTQTPRHKVTEMGQEVTMRCQPILGHNTVFWYRQTMMQGLELLAYFRNRAPLDDSGMPKDRFSAEMPDATLATLKIQPSEPRDSAVYFCASGQGAGVGETQYFGPGTRLLVL.

The sample holds one count of this clone. The chain uses TRBV7-9 and TRBJ2-7; TRBD1 might be the D (6 bases). The CDR3 has 14 residues. Germline lookup yields CDR1 SEHNR and CDR2 FQNEAQ (reference sequence). Trimming shortened V by 0 bases and J by 7 bases, and 13 bases separated the two germline ends. The CDR3 DNA reads TGTGCCAGCAGCTTAGCGGGGGCTCTACGGGAGCAGTACTTC. Protein: CASSLAGALREQYF.